The rows below give T cell receptor beta chains drawn from one sample of a study of T-cell reconstitution after alpha-beta-depleted transplantation in children. Using its own MiXCR run on the PCR reads, TCRdb lists one record per CDR3 protein. The table lists some 87,000 distinct CDR3 sequences, 15% to 18% of them singletons. This specimen consisted of PBMCs, mostly from graft donor cells, obtained 180 days after TCRalphabeta/CD19-depleted stem cell transplant. These receptors were collected from a male patient aged 2-15 years who had a stem cell transplant for acute lymphoblastic leukemia, so the T cells may come from the graft donor. Each CDR3 is given with its conserved first and last residue. The order of the fields is V gene, D gene, J gene, CDR3 protein. The D gene is left open where the match is weak.

TRBV5-1	.	TRBJ2-3	CASSPLRVWGADTQYF
TRBV4-3	.	TRBJ2-7	CASSESVTYEQYF
TRBV30	.	TRBJ1-3	CAWIRVGAGNTIYF
TRBV20-1	.	TRBJ2-7	CSARVGGSGTESSYEQYF
TRBV12-3/TRBV12-4	.	TRBJ2-7	CASSKTGGYEQYF
TRBV3-1	TRBD1	TRBJ1-1	CASSQMGQGDEAFF
TRBV7-6	.	TRBJ1-3	CASSEGSSGNTIYF
TRBV5-8	TRBD2	TRBJ2-3	CASSLAGGGNTDTQYF
TRBV27	.	TRBJ2-3	CASSSQTLDTQYF
TRBV7-9	TRBD1	TRBJ1-2	CASSAGGQGNYGYTF
TRBV7-2	TRBD1	TRBJ1-3	CASSLLTGGNTIYF
TRBV7-6	.	TRBJ2-5	CASSRVETQYF
TRBV12-3/TRBV12-4	.	TRBJ1-1	CASSSSVGAEAFF
TRBV10-3	.	TRBJ2-1	CAISGGSRGNEQFF
TRBV11-2	TRBD1	TRBJ1-3	CASSHRGTGNTIYF
TRBV7-9	TRBD1	TRBJ1-2	CASSLALGQGYGYTF
TRBV11-2	TRBD2	TRBJ2-2	CASSLIAGDTGELFF
TRBV6-4	.	TRBJ1-1	CASSDSIGMNTEAFF
TRBV7-9	.	TRBJ2-2	CASSAGQTEGEVLFF
TRBV5-1	TRBD1	TRBJ2-2	CASSLVLRGLGNTGELFF
TRBV20-1	.	TRBJ1-5	CSAKGDQPQHF
TRBV9	.	TRBJ1-6	CASSASSEGAPLHF
TRBV3-1	.	TRBJ1-2	CASSQQGHPDGYTF
TRBV7-2	.	TRBJ1-2	CASSLGGTDNYGYTF
TRBV4-2	.	TRBJ1-1	CASSQDPALNTEAFF
TRBV30	.	TRBJ1-5	CAWTVDGDNQPQHF
TRBV29-1	.	TRBJ1-2	CSVGQVNGYTF
TRBV21-1	.	TRBJ1-1	CASTPLVYRRWWNTEAFF